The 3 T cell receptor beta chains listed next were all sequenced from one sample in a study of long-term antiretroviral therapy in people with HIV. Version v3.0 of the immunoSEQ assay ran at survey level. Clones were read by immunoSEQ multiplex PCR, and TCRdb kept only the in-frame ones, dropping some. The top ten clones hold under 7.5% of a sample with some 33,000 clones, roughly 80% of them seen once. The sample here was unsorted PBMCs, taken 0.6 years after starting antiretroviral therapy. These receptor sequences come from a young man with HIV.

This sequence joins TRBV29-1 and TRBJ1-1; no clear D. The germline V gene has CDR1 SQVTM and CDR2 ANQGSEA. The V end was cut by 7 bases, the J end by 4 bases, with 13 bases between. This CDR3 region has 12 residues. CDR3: CSASGSVTEAFF. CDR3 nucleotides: TGCAGCGCCTCGGGTTCCGTCACTGAAGCTTTCTTT.

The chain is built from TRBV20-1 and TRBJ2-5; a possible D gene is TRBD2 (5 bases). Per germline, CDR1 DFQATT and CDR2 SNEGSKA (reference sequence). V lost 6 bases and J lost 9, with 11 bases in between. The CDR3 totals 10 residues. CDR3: CSATWEPQYF. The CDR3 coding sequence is TGCAGTGCCACGTGGGAGCCCCAGTACTTC.

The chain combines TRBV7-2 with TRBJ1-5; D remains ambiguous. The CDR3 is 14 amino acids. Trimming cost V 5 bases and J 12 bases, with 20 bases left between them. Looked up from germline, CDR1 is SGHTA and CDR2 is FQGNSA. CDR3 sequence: CASSILPVGEHQHF. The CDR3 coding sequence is TGTGCCAGCAGCATACTCCCAGTAGGAGAACACCAGCATTTT.